This T cell receptor beta chain is from a study of T-cell memory formation after mild COVID-19. Across the whole study: For the most part, TCR clusters were specific to one donor.

Study-level findings and limits: A second wave of clones peaked on day 37, and their SARS-CoV-2 specificity went unconfirmed.

Unmatched junction bases numbered 7, after V lost 3 bases and J lost 4 bases. The germline V gene has CDR1 MNHEY and CDR2 SMNVEV (reference sequence). This CDR3 has 15 residues. This clonotype was observed a handful of times. Its cognate antigen is unknown. One entry per CDR3 protein, called by TCRdb with MiXCR from the 5' RACE reads. This sample has 450,000 or so distinct CDR3 sequences, with more than 20% found just once. The receptor was derived from an adult woman who had mild COVID-19 (a few samples of this study predate the infection). Cell type and time point are not known. Sequencing was performed on PBMCs or a T cell subset sorted from them (not recorded which). The rearrangement uses TRBV27 and TRBJ2-5, with 8 bases matching TRBD1. The CDR3 spells CASSLGTGGGETQYF. In nucleotides, the CDR3 is TGTGCCAGCAGTTTGGGGACAGGAGGAGGAGAGACCCAGTACTTC.